This T cell receptor beta chain was sequenced during a study of blood T cell repertoires in COVID-19. Study context: COVID-19 samples, acute and convalescent, were from the United States, Italy and Spain. PBMCs, B-cell-depleted T cells, or T cells provided the cDNA or gDNA that made up the material.

The table came from immunoSEQ multiplex PCR; TCRdb's copy has only in-frame clones and leaves some out. The sample yields about 160,000 clones, about 85% seen once. Germline V lookup: CDR1 SGHRS, CDR2 YFSETQ. Trimming took 0 bases from V and 4 from J, leaving 13 bases between them. The CDR3 is 15 residues long. The clonotype comes from a man aged 35 to 55 with acute or convalescent COVID-19. The specimen sequenced was peripheral blood. The V call is TRBV5-1, the J call TRBJ1-2; D gene unclear. CDR3 in amino acids: CASSLVSPELYGYTF. The CDR3 coding sequence is TGCGCCAGCAGCTTGGTTTCTCCCGAGCTCTATGGCTACACCTTC.